Listed below are T cell receptor beta chains from one sample, sequenced in a study of blood T cells in healthy people across ages. Using its own MiXCR run on the 5' RACE reads, TCRdb lists one record per CDR3 protein. The data hold roughly 1.9 million distinct CDR3 sequences, with roughly 43% observed a single time. Input material: blood. These receptors were collected from a human donor in good health. Each CDR3 is given with its conserved first and last residue. The D gene is left open where the match is weak. Clone size appears in some rows only: once, few, many, or a class for an expanded clone.

clone_size	v_call	d_call	j_call	cdr3_nt	cdr3_aa
once	TRBV5-1	TRBD2	TRBJ2-1	TGCGCCAGCAGCTTAACTCCCAGCGGGGGGGCCAGTTACAATGAGCAGTTCTTC	CASSLTPSGGASYNEQFF
-	TRBV3-1	-	TRBJ2-1	TGTGCCAGCAGCCGAAAGGGTTTTAATGAGCAGTTCTTC	CASSRKGFNEQFF
-	TRBV7-3	-	TRBJ2-3	TGTGCCAGCAGCTTGGTGGGGTCAGGAGGCTACACAGATACGCAGTATTTT	CASSLVGSGGYTDTQYF
few	TRBV12-3/TRBV12-4	-	TRBJ2-7	TGTGCCAGCAGTTCTGCCGAGGGGAAGGGGTACGAGCAGTACTTC	CASSSAEGKGYEQYF
few	TRBV28	-	TRBJ2-5	TGTGCCTGCAGTGGGAATAGAGAGACCCAGTACTTC	CACSGNRETQYF
-	TRBV11-2	-	TRBJ1-2	TGTGCCAGCAGCTTAGACCCTTGGGGCGGAGGCTACACCTTC	CASSLDPWGGGYTF
-	TRBV12-3/TRBV12-4	-	TRBJ1-2	TGTGCCAGCAGTTGGGGAGGTGGCTATGGCTACACCTTC	CASSWGGGYGYTF
-	TRBV3-1	-	TRBJ2-5	TGTGCCAGCAGCCAAGCCCCCCATTGGGGGGGGGCGGAGACCCAGTACTTC	CASSQAPHWGGAETQYF
few	TRBV20-1	-	TRBJ2-1	TGCAGTGTTTTAGGGCCCCGACGGGCCTACAATGAGCAGTTCTTC	CSVLGPRRAYNEQFF
-	TRBV9	TRBD1	TRBJ1-2	TGTGCCAGCAGCGTCTCACGGACAGGGATTAACTATGGCTACACCTTC	CASSVSRTGINYGYTF
few	TRBV10-3	-	TRBJ2-3	TGTGCCATCTCGACGGGCCCCACAGATACGCAGTATTTT	CAISTGPTDTQYF
few	TRBV7-2	TRBD2	TRBJ2-2	TGTGCCAGCAGCCGTACTAGCGGGGGGTCCCTCGGCGAGCTGTTTTTT	CASSRTSGGSLGELFF
-	TRBV29-1	-	TRBJ1-2	TGCAGCGTCCGAGCTTCTAACTATGGCTACACCTTC	CSVRASNYGYTF
-	TRBV7-2	-	TRBJ2-2	TGTGCCAGCAGCTTATTAGGCGAGAACACCGGGGAGCTGTTTTTT	CASSLLGENTGELFF
-	TRBV15	TRBD1	TRBJ2-7	TGTGCCACCAGCAGAGATACGGGACAGGGGATCGAGCAGTACTTC	CATSRDTGQGIEQYF
-	TRBV20-1	TRBD1	TRBJ2-7	TGCAGTGCCTCCGGGACAGTATTAGACGAGCAGTACTTC	CSASGTVLDEQYF
-	TRBV20-1	-	TRBJ1-2	TGCAGTGCTACCTACCTAGATACAGGGCTGCATGGCTACACCTTC	CSATYLDTGLHGYTF
many	TRBV7-2	-	TRBJ2-7	TGTGCCAGCAGCTTGGCTGCTTCCTACGAGCAGTACTTC	CASSLAASYEQYF
-	TRBV12-3/TRBV12-4	-	TRBJ2-7	TGTGCCAGCAGAAAAAGAAGAGGTTTATCCCCCAACGAGCAGTACTTC	CASRKRRGLSPNEQYF
few	TRBV6-5	TRBD1	TRBJ2-3	TGTGCCAGCAGTTACTCGACTCTGGGACAGGGGATTGACGAGCAGTATTTT	CASSYSTLGQGIDEQYF